This T cell receptor (beta chain) was documented in a study of shared clonotypes between healthy human individuals. Only in-frame clones appear in the TCRdb table, and some are missing; sequencing was by immunoSEQ multiplex PCR. The sample has around 940,000 clones; approximately 76% are singletons. Study observations and caveats: Generation probabilities of non-shared clonotypes were lower (relative to those shared by all four donors).

With regard to this clone: Its antigen is still unknown.

The V gene's germline CDR1 is MGHDK and CDR2 SYGVNS. The CDR3 consists of 17 residues. The junction had 14 bases not matched to a gene; V was cut back by 7 bases and J by 0 bases. The rearrangement links TRBV25-1 to TRBJ1-2; 7 bases agree with TRBD1. The sample taken for sequencing was memory CD4+ T cells sorted from blood. The subset is: CD45RA-negative fraction. This receptor was identified in a man between 18 and 35 years old in good health. The CDR3 region is CASKRVGGGSANYGYTF. The CDR3 DNA is TGTGCCAGCAAAAGGGTGGGAGGGGGCTCAGCTAACTATGGCTACACCTTC.